The TCR beta chain under discussion was sequenced for a study of vaccination effects on CD4 cells after COVID-19. Antigen-specific CD4+ T cells expanded by the ViraFEST assay with viral peptide pools were then sequenced. The authors isolated CD4+ T cells after 10 days of culture. The participants, recipients of two vaccine doses, got either BNT162b2 or mRNA-1273. A density of roughly 2 million PBMC per well was used; these cells were cultured with roughly 10 IU/ml IL-2 and roughly 9.5 ug/ml peptides. Trimming shortened V by 10 bases and J by 8 bases, and 17 bases separated the two germline ends. This CDR3 is built from 12 residues. Germline V gene sequence: CDR1 SNHLY, CDR2 FYNNEI. Repertoires were generated with immunoSEQ multiplex PCR, while TCRdb's copy carries only in-frame clones and drops some. In the table there are 75,000 or so clones, 60% to 85% of which are singletons. This clone was recorded once. Its antigen is currently unknown.

This clonotype originated in a human donor who received a COVID-19 vaccine. The rearrangement links TRBV2 to TRBJ1-2; D is perhaps TRBD1 (6 bases). Specimen: CD4+ T cells from PBMCs cultured with HCoV-OC43 spike peptides, collected after COVID-19 vaccination. Subset noted: HCoV-OC43 spike overlapping peptide pool stimulation. The CDR3 nucleotides are TGTGCCACCCGGGACAATAAGTACGGCTACACCTTC. Its translation: CATRDNKYGYTF.